The text below deals with one TCR beta chain. Its target is not known. The PCR was carried out with 60 Vbeta primers and 13 Jbeta primers. The data were produced by immunoSEQ multiplex PCR, yet TCRdb's version contains in-frame clones alone and is incomplete. The sample includes 200,000 or so clones, approximately 80% of them seen just once. V shed 1 base and J shed 4 bases, with 9 bases lying between them. Looked up from germline, CDR1 is SGHAT and CDR2 is FQNNGV. The CDR3 consists of 14 residues. This specimen comes from a study of cytomegalovirus exposure and HLA in healthy donors. Study-level results: In a later analysis, fewer than 20,000 TCR beta sequences were associated with HLA alleles at 0.05 false discovery rate.

Sequencing was done on a sample of PBMCs. The chain employs TRBV11-2 and TRBJ2-3; possible D gene TRBD2, 5 bases. The receptor comes from a woman aged 50 to 65 in good health and CMV-seropositive. CDR3: CASSLGTSPDTQYF. CDR3 DNA sequence: TGTGCCAGCAGCTTAGGTACTAGTCCAGATACGCAGTATTTT.